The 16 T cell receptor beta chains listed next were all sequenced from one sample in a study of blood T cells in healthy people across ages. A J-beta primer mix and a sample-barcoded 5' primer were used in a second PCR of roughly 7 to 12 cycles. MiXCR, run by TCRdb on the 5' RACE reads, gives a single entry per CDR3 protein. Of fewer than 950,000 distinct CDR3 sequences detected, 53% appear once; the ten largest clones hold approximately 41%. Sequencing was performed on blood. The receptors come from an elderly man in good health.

The DNA for the CDR3 is TGTGCCAGCAGCCAAAGAGGACGGAACTCTGGAAACACCATATATTTT. This translates into CASSQRGRNSGNTIYF. The gene calls are TRBV3-1 and TRBJ1-3; D gene uncertain. V was trimmed by 2 bases and J by 0 bases, leaving 11 bases between them. The CDR3 loop spans 16 amino acids. The germline gives CDR1 LGHDT, CDR2 YNNKEL (reference sequence). The complete variable domain, with remaining parts taken from reference TRBV3-1 and TRBJ1-3, reads DTAVSQTPKYLVTQMGNDKSIKCEQNLGHDTMYWYKQDSKKFLKIMFSYNNKELIINETVPNRFSPKSPDKAHLNLHINSLELGDSAVYFCASSQRGRNSGNTIYFGEGSWLTVV.

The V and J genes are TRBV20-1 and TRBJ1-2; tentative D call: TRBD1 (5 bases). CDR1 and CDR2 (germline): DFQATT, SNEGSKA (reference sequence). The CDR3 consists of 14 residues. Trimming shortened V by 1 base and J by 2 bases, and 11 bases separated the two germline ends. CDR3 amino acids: CSARGDPINYGYTF. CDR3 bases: TGCAGTGCTAGAGGGGACCCTATAAACTATGGCTACACCTTC.

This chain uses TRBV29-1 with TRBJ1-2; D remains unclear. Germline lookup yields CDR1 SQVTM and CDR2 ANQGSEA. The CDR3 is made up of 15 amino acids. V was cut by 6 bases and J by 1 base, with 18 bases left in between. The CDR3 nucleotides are TGCAGCGTCGGAAGCGGTGGGCCCAATAACTATGGCTACACCTTC. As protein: CSVGSGGPNNYGYTF.

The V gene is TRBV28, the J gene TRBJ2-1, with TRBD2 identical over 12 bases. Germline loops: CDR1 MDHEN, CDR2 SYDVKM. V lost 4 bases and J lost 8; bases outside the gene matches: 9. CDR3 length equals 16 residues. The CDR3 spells CASSSPTSGSIYEQFF. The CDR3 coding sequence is TGTGCCAGCAGTTCACCGACTAGCGGGAGCATTTATGAGCAGTTCTTC.

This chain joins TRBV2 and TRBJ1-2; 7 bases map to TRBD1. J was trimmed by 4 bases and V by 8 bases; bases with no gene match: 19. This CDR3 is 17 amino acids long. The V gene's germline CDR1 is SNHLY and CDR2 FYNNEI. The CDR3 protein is CASRYLGGGAGSYGYTF. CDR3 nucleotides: TGTGCCAGCCGGTACCTGGGAGGGGGCGCTGGGAGCTATGGCTACACCTTC. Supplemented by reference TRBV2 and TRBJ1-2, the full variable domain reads EPEVTQTPSHQVTQMGQEVILRCVPISNHLYFYWYRQILGQKVEFLVSFYNNEISEKSEIFDDQFSVERPDGSNFTLKIRSTKLEDSAMYFCASRYLGGGAGSYGYTFGSGTRLTVV.

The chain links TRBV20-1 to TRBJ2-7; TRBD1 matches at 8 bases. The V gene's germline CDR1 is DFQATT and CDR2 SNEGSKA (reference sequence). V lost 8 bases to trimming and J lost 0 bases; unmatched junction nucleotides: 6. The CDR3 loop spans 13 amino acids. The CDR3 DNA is TGCAGTCCAGGGGGCAGTCCCTCCTACGAGCAGTACTTC. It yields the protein CSPGGSPSYEQYF.

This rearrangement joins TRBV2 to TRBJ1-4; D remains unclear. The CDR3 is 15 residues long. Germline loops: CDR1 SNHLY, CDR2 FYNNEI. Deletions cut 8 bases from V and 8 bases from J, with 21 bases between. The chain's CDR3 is CASDGFLGSEEKLFF. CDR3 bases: TGTGCCAGCGACGGGTTCCTTGGGAGCGAAGAAAAACTGTTTTTT.

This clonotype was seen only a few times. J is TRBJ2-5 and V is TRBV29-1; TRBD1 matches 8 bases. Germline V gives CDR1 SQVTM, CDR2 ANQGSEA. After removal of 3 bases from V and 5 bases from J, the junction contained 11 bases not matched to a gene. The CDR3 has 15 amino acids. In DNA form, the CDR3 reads TGCAGCGTTGAGCCCGGGACAGGTTTAGGGGAGACCCAGTACTTC. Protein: CSVEPGTGLGETQYF.

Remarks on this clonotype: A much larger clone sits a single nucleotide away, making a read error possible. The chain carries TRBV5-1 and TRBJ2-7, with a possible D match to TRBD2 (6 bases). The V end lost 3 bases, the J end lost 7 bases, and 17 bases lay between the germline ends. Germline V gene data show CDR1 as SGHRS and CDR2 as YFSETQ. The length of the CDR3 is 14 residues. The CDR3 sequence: CASSSGSGYNEQYF. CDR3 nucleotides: TGCGCCAGCAGCTCCGGGAGCGGATACAATGAGCAGTACTTC.

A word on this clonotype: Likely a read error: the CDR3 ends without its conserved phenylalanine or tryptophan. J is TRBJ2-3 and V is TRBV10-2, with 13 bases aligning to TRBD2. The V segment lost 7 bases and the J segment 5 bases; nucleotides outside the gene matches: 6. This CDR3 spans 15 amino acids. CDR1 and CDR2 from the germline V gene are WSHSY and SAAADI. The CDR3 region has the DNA TGCGCCAGCAACGGACTAGCGGGAGTAGGAGATACGCAGTATCTT. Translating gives CASNGLAGVGDTQYL.

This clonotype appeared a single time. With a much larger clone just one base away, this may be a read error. CDR3 nucleotide sequence: TGTGCCAGCGAAGGAGTGCCTGGCTCCTACAATGAGCAGTTCTTC. It yields the protein CASEGVPGSYNEQFF. This rearrangement joins TRBV7-9 to TRBJ2-1; D ambiguous. Trimming cost V 8 bases and J 0 bases, with 14 bases left between them. The CDR3 has 15 residues. The germline CDR1 and CDR2 sequences are SEHNR and FQNEAQ (reference sequence).

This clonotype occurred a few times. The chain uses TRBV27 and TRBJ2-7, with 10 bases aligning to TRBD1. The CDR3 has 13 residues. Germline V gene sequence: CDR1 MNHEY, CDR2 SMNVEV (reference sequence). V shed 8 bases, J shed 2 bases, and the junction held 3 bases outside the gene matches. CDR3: CASADRGTYEQYF. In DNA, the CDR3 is TGTGCCAGCGCGGACAGGGGGACCTACGAGCAGTACTTC.

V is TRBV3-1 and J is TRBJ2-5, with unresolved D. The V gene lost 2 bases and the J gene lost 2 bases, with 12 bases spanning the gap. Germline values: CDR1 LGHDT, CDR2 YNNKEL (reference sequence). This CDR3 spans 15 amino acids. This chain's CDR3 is CASSQSSAAQETQYF. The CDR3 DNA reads TGTGCCAGCAGCCAATCCTCCGCTGCTCAAGAGACCCAGTACTTC.

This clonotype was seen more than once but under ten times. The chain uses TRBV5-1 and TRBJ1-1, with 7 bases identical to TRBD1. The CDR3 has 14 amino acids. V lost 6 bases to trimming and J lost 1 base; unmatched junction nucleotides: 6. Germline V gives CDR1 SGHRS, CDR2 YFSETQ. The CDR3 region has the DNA TGCGCCAGCATGTCCGGGACAGAGAACACTGAAGCTTTCTTT. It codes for CASMSGTENTEAFF.

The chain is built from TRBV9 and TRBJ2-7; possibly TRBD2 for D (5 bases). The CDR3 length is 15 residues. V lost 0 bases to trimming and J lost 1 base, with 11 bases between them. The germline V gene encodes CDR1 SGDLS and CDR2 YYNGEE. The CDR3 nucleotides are TGTGCCAGCAGCGTAGACGGTAGCGCTTCCTACGAGCAGTACTTC. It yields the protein CASSVDGSASYEQYF.

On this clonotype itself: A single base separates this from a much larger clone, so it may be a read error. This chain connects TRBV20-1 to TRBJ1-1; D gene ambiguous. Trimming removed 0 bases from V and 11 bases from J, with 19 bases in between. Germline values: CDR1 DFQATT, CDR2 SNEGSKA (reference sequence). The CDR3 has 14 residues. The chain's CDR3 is CSARDLRVGANAFF. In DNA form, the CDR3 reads TGCAGTGCTAGAGATCTGCGGGTTGGAGCGAATGCTTTCTTT.